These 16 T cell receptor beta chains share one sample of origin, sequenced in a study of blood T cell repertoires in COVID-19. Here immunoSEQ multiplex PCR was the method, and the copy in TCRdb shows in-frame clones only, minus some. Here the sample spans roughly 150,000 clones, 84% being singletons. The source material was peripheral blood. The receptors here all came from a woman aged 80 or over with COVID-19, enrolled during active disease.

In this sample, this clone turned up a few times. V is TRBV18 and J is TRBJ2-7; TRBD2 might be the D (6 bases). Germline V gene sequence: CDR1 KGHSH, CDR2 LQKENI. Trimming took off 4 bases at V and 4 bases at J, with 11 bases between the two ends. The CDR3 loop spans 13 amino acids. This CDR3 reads CASSRGASYEQYF. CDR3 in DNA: TGTGCCAGCTCACGCGGGGCTTCATACGAGCAGTACTTC.

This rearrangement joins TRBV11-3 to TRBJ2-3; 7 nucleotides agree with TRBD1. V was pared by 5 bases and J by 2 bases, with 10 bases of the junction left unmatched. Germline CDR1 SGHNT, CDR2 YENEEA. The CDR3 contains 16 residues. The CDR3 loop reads CASSASYRGDTDTQYF. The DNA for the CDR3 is TGTGCCAGCAGCGCAAGCTACAGGGGCGACACAGATACGCAGTATTTT.

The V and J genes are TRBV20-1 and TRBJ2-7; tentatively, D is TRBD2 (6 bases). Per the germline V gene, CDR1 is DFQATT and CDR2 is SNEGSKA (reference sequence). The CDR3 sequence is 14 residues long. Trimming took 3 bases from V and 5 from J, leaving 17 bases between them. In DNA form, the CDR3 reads TGCAGTGCTAGTGGTGGTAGCGGTTGGAACGAGCAGTACTTC. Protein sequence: CSASGGSGWNEQYF.

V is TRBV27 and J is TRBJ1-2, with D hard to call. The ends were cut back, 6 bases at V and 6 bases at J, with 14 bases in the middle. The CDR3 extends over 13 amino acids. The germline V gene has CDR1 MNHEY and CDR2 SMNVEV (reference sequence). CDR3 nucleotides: TGTGCCAGCAGGACCAGTGGAGTGGATGGCTACACCTTC. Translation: CASRTSGVDGYTF.

CDR3 region: CASSFGGRDTQYF. Here the CDR3 DNA reads TGTGCCAGCAGTTTTGGGGGGAGGGATACGCAGTATTTT. The chain links TRBV12-3 or TRBV12-4 to TRBJ2-3; D is possibly TRBD2 (6 bases). CDR3 size: 13 residues. The germline V and J ends were trimmed by 3 bases and 6 bases, with 10 bases remaining between them.

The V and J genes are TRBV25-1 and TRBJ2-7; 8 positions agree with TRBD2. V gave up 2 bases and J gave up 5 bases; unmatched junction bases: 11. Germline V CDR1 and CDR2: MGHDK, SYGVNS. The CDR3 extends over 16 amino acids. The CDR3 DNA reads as TGTGCCAGCAGTGAAATTGGCGGGGGGCATAATGACGAGCAGTACTTC. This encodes CASSEIGGGHNDEQYF.

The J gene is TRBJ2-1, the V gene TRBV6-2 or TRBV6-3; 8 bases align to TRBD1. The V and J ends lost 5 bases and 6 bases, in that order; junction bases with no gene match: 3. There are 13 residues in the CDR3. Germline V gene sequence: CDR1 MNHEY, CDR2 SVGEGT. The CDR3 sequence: CASSTTGGNEQFF. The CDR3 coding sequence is TGTGCCAGCAGTACCACAGGGGGCAATGAGCAGTTCTTC.

CDR3 residues: CASSEWRENIQYF. For the CDR3, the DNA is TGTGCCAGCAGTGAATGGCGGGAAAACATTCAGTACTTC. V is TRBV2 and J is TRBJ2-4; possibly TRBD2 for D (5 bases). The CDR3 extends over 13 amino acids. V lost 2 bases, J lost 5 bases, and 7 bases lay in between. Germline values: CDR1 SNHLY, CDR2 FYNNEI.

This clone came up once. The CDR3 loop reads CASSLYAGGGLTYEQYF. The DNA of the CDR3 is TGTGCCAGCAGTTTATATGCGGGAGGGGGCTTGACCTACGAGCAGTACTTC. V and J are TRBV27 and TRBJ2-7; 9 bases are a match to TRBD2. The V gene end was trimmed by 1 base and the J gene end by 2 bases; junction bases not matched to a gene: 9. CDR3 size: 17 residues. Germline-derived CDR1 and CDR2 are MNHEY and SMNVEV (reference sequence).

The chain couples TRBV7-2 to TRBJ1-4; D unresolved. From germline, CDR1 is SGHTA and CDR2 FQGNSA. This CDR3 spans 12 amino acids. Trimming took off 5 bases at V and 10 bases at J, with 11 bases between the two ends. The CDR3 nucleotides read TGTGCCAGCAGCCGCGAGGAAGGAAAACTGTTTTTT. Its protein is CASSREEGKLFF.

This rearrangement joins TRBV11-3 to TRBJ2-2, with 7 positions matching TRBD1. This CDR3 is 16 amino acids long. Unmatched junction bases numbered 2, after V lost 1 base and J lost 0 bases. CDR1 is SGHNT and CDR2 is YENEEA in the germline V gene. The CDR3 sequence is CASSLVGTANTGELFF. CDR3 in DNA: TGTGCCAGCAGCTTAGTAGGGACAGCGAACACCGGGGAGCTGTTTTTT.

CDR3 residues: CASSLDNRTGGVSGANVLTF. Here the CDR3 DNA reads TGCGCCAGCAGCTTGGATAATAGGACAGGGGGCGTCTCTGGGGCCAACGTCCTGACTTTC. The chain carries TRBV5-1 and TRBJ2-6, with TRBD1 identical over 11 bases. The CDR3 totals 20 residues. The V segment lost 0 bases and the J segment 0 bases; nucleotides outside the gene matches: 8. From germline, CDR1 is SGHRS and CDR2 YFSETQ.

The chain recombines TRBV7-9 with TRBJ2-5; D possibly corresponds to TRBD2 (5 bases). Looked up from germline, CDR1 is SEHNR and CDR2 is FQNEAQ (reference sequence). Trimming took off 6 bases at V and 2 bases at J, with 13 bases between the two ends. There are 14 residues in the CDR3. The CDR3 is CASSLRAAQETQYF. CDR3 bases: TGTGCCAGCAGTTTGAGGGCAGCACAAGAGACCCAGTACTTC.

The CDR3 loop is CASSLLAVGGVDTQYF. In DNA, the CDR3 is TGTGCCAGCAGCTTATTAGCGGTAGGGGGGGTAGATACGCAGTATTTT. The chain combines TRBV7-2 with TRBJ2-3; perhaps TRBD2 as D (7 bases). The germline V gene has CDR1 SGHTA and CDR2 FQGNSA. V lost 2 bases, J lost 5 bases, and 17 bases lay in between. The CDR3 extends over 16 amino acids.

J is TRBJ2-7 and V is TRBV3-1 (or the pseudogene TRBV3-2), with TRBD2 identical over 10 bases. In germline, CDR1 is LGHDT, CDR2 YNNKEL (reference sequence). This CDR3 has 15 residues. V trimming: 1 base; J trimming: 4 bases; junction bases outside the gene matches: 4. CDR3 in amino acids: CASSQVASGSYEQYF. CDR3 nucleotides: TGTGCCAGCAGCCAAGTCGCTAGCGGGAGTTACGAGCAGTACTTC.

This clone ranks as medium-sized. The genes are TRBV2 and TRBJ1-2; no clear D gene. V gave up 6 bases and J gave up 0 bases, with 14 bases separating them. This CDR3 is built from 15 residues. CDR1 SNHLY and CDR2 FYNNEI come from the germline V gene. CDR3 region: CASSRIPGANYGYTF. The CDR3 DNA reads TGTGCCAGCAGCCGCATACCCGGAGCTAACTATGGCTACACCTTC.